This entry lists 8 T cell receptor beta chains sequenced from one sample in a study of T-cell memory formation after mild COVID-19. One entry per CDR3 protein results from TCRdb running MiXCR on the 5' RACE reads. The repertoire holds some 130,000 distinct CDR3 sequences, with more than 15% as singletons. Sequenced input: PBMCs or a T cell subset sorted from them (not recorded which). The source is an adult woman who had mild COVID-19 (a few samples of this study predate the infection). Cell type and time point are not known.

There are a few counts of this clonotype. The chain recombines TRBV10-3 with TRBJ1-5; TRBD1 matches at 7 bases. The CDR3 totals 15 residues. The germline CDR1 and CDR2 sequences are ENHRY and SYGVKD. V shed 2 bases, J shed 5 bases, and the junction held 6 bases outside the gene matches. The CDR3 region is CAISEAQGGHQPQHF. CDR3 DNA sequence: TGTGCCATCAGTGAGGCGCAAGGGGGCCATCAGCCCCAGCATTTT.

This clonotype was counted between two and nine times. The chain is built from TRBV5-1 and TRBJ2-1; no clear D gene. Germline CDR1 is SGHRS and CDR2 is YFSETQ. The CDR3 extends over 13 amino acids. The V gene lost 2 bases and the J gene lost 3 bases, with 6 bases spanning the gap. The DNA for the CDR3 is TGCGCCAGCAGCTTCGACAACTACAATGAGCAGTTCTTC. This gives the protein CASSFDNYNEQFF.

This clonotype was picked up a small number of times. This chain connects TRBV9 to TRBJ1-2; D not resolved. CDR1 and CDR2 (germline): SGDLS, YYNGEE. The CDR3 loop spans 13 amino acids. V was pared by 0 bases and J by 2 bases, with 5 bases between. Here the CDR3 DNA reads TGTGCCAGCAGCGTAGGTGAAAACTATGGCTACACCTTC. This encodes CASSVGENYGYTF.

The genes are TRBV3-1 and TRBJ2-3, with D maybe TRBD1 (6 bases). Looked up from germline, CDR1 is LGHDT and CDR2 is YNNKEL (reference sequence). Trimming shortened V by 0 bases and J by 0 bases, and 13 bases separated the two germline ends. This CDR3 contains 17 residues. CDR3 bases: TGTGCCAGCAGCCAAGACGCCGGGACAATAAGCACAGATACGCAGTATTTT. This translates into CASSQDAGTISTDTQYF.

The chain combines TRBV12-3 or TRBV12-4 with TRBJ2-7; TRBD1 agrees at 9 bases. J was trimmed by 0 bases and V by 3 bases; bases with no gene match: 9. The CDR3 has 17 amino acids. In nucleotides, the CDR3 is TGTGCCAGCAGTTTGTACAGGGGGCTCGACTCCTCCTACGAGCAGTACTTC. It translates to CASSLYRGLDSSYEQYF.

This clonotype was recorded a few times. V gene TRBV7-8 combines with J gene TRBJ2-5; D is uncertain. Trimming left V 5 bases short and J 5 bases short, with 15 bases between. Germline V lookup: CDR1 SGHVS, CDR2 FQNEAQ. The CDR3 totals 14 residues. CDR3 nucleotides: TGTGCCAGCAGCATGAGACGAGAAAGGGAGACCCAGTACTTC. It codes for CASSMRRERETQYF.

With regard to this clonotype: Relative to the germline gene, one junction end is altered; a read error may explain this. The chain combines TRBV5-6 with TRBJ2-5; D is perhaps TRBD2 (6 bases). The CDR3 has 14 amino acids. The germline V gene has CDR1 SGHDT and CDR2 YYEEEE. CDR3: CASSRGRGQDTQYF. CDR3 bases: TGTGCCAGCAGCCGGGGGAGAGGACAAGATACCCAGTACTTC.

This clonotype has just a few counts. The V call is TRBV29-1, the J call TRBJ2-7, with D tentatively TRBD2 (5 bases). The V gene's germline CDR1 is SQVTM and CDR2 ANQGSEA. The V end lost 6 bases, the J end lost 3 bases, and 9 bases lay between the germline ends. The CDR3 consists of 11 residues. The CDR3 DNA reads as TGCAGCGTCGGCGACTACTACGAGCAGTACTTC. This sequence encodes CSVGDYYEQYF.